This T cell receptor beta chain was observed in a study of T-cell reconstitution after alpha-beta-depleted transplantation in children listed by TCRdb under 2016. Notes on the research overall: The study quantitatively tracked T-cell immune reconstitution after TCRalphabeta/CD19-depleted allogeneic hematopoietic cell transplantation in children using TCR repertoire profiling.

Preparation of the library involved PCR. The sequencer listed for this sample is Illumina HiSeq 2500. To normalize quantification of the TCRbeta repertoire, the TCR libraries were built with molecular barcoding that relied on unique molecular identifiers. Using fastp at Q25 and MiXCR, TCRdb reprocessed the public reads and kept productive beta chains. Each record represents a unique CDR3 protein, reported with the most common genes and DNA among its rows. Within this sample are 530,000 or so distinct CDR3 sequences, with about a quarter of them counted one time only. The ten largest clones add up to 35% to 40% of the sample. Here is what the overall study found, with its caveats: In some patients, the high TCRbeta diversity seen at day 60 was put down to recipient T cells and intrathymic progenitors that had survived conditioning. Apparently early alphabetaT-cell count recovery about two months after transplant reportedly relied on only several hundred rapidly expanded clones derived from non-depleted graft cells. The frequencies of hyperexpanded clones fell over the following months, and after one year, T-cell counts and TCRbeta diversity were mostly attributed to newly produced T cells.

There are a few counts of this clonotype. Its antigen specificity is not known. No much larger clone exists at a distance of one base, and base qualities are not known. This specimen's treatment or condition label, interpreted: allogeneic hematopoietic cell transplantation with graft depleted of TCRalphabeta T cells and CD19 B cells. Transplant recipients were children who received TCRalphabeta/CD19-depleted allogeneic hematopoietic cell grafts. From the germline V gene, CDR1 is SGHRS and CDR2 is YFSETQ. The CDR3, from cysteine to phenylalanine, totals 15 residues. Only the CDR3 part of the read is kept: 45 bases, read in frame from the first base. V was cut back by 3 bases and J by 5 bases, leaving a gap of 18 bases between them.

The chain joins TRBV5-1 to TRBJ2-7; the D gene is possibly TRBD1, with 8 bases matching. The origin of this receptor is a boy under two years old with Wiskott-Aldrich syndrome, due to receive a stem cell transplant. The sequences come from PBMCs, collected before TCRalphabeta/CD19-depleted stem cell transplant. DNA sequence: TGCGCCAGCAGCTCTCCGGACAGGGAGGGCGACGAGCAGTACTTC. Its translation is CASSSPDREGDEQYF.